The 21 T cell receptor beta chains given below trace back to one sample, sequenced in a study of Ad26.COV2.S vaccination and SARS-CoV-2 variants. Treatment of the sample: 15 to 20 received Ad26.COV2.S at low or high dose, single or two shots; about five received placebo; per-sample allocation not given. Sampling happened 63 days after the first vaccine or placebo injection. Repertoires were generated with immunoSEQ multiplex PCR, while TCRdb's copy carries only in-frame clones and drops some. Of more than 300,000 clones detected, about 89% appear once; the ten largest clones hold under 6%. This specimen was peripheral blood, taken in a trial of Ad26.COV2.S vaccine versus placebo. These receptors were collected from a person between 18 and 65 years old who received the Ad26.COV2.S COVID-19 vaccine or a placebo.

This clone was found a few times. This rearrangement joins TRBV7-9 to TRBJ1-4; D possibly corresponds to TRBD1 (6 bases). Looked up from germline, CDR1 is SEHNR and CDR2 is FQNEAQ (reference sequence). V was pared by 0 bases and J by 6 bases, with 14 bases between. This CDR3 has 16 residues. The CDR3 is CASSLAPGGLDEKLFF. DNA for the CDR3: TGTGCCAGCAGCTTAGCGCCCGGGGGCTTGGATGAAAAACTGTTTTTT.

The V gene is TRBV6-5, the J gene TRBJ1-1; D gene uncertain. Between the trimmed V and J ends, which lost 6 bases and 1 base, there was a span of 9 bases. There are 13 residues in the CDR3. From germline, CDR1 is MNHEY and CDR2 SVGAGI. The CDR3 bases are TGTGCCAGCAGCCCGGATCCGAACACTGAAGCTTTCTTT. Encoded protein: CASSPDPNTEAFF.

The chain recombines TRBV5-4 with TRBJ2-3, with D possibly being TRBD1 (5 bases). With 4 bases removed from V and 6 bases from J, the gap between germline ends came to 6 bases. The length of the CDR3 is 11 residues. Per the germline V gene, CDR1 is SGHNT and CDR2 is YYREEE (reference sequence). The CDR3 loop reads CASSRGDTQYF. CDR3 sequence (DNA): TGTGCCAGCAGCAGGGGTGATACGCAGTATTTT.

The V call is TRBV10-3, the J call TRBJ1-2; TRBD1 agrees at 9 bases. Per the germline V gene, CDR1 is ENHRY and CDR2 is SYGVKD. With 5 bases clipped from V and 7 bases from J, the junction kept 11 bases outside the gene matches. This CDR3 contains 15 residues. DNA for the CDR3: TGTGCCATCAGTCCGGGACAGGGTGTAAAAGGTGGCTACACCTTC. Translating gives CAISPGQGVKGGYTF.

This clone was seen a few times. The chain is built from TRBV11-3 and TRBJ1-6, with 10 bases fitting TRBD1. V was clipped by 1 base and J by 5 bases; unmatched bases: 5. In germline, CDR1 is SGHNT, CDR2 YENEEA. The CDR3 length is 17 residues. The CDR3 sequence: CASSLVRDRGNNSPLHF. In DNA form, the CDR3 reads TGTGCCAGCAGCTTAGTCCGGGACAGGGGTAATAATTCACCCCTCCACTTT.

The chain joins TRBV18 to TRBJ2-1; D possibly corresponds to TRBD1 (6 bases). V shed 1 base and J shed 4 bases, with 8 bases lying between them. Per germline, CDR1 KGHSH and CDR2 LQKENI. CDR3 length: 14 residues. CDR3 DNA sequence: TGTGCCAGCTCACCACAGCAGGGGTACAATGAGCAGTTCTTC. Protein: CASSPQQGYNEQFF.

The chain uses TRBV2 and TRBJ1-2, with D uncertain. The germline CDR1 and CDR2 sequences are SNHLY and FYNNEI. CDR3 size: 13 residues. Trimming took off 1 base at V and 2 bases at J, with 5 bases between the two ends. The CDR3 coding sequence is TGTGCCAGCAGTGAAGGCTGGAACTATGGCTACACCTTC. This translates into CASSEGWNYGYTF. Filled out from reference TRBV2 and TRBJ1-2, the complete variable domain reads EPEVTQTPSHQVTQMGQEVILRCVPISNHLYFYWYRQILGQKVEFLVSFYNNEISEKSEIFDDQFSVERPDGSNFTLKIRSTKLEDSAMYFCASSEGWNYGYTFGSGTRLTVV.

This chain connects TRBV18 to TRBJ2-7; D is uncertain. CDR1 KGHSH and CDR2 LQKENI come from the germline V gene. The CDR3 is 13 amino acids. The V and J ends lost 3 bases and 3 bases respectively, with 9 bases between them. This CDR3 reads CASSPEQSYEQYF. CDR3 in DNA: TGTGCCAGCTCACCCGAACAGAGCTACGAGCAGTACTTC.

In DNA form, the CDR3 reads TGTGCCAGCAGCCAAGGTTCCAGTGTCTATGGCTACACCTTC. Its translation: CASSQGSSVYGYTF. This rearrangement joins TRBV3-1 (or the pseudogene TRBV3-2) to TRBJ1-2; no clear D. The germline V gene encodes CDR1 LGHDT and CDR2 YNNKEL (reference sequence). The CDR3 runs 14 residues. Trimming removed 1 base at V and 4 bases at J, with 10 bases between.

The CDR3: CASSLAFLGGPPQFF. CDR3 sequence (DNA): TGTGCCAGCAGCTTGGCCTTTCTTGGGGGGCCCCCCCAGTTCTTC. This chain uses TRBV5-4 with TRBJ2-1, with D perhaps TRBD1 or TRBD2 (6 bases each). The CDR3 extends over 15 amino acids. V was shortened by 0 bases and J by 13 bases, with 20 bases between the two germline ends. Germline CDR1 reads SGHNT; CDR2 reads YYREEE (reference sequence).

The V and J genes are TRBV7-2 and TRBJ1-5, with D possibly TRBD1 on 5 matching bases. Trimming cost V 3 bases and J 9 bases, with 12 bases left between them. The CDR3 sequence is 13 residues long. CDR1 SGHTA and CDR2 FQGNSA come from the germline V gene. CDR3 nucleotide sequence: TGTGCCAGCAGCTTCGGGGACCTTGGGCCCCAGCATTTT. This encodes CASSFGDLGPQHF.

This chain joins TRBV19 and TRBJ2-3; weak D call: TRBD1 (6 bases). The CDR3 is 13 residues long. Trimming cost V 10 bases and J 5 bases, with 16 bases left between them. From germline, CDR1 is LNHDA and CDR2 SQIVND (reference sequence). CDR3 sequence (DNA): TGTGCCACTGCAACAGGGCCCGGAGATACGCAGTATTTT. It encodes CATATGPGDTQYF. Based on the CDR3 plus reference TRBV19 and TRBJ2-3, the full variable domain is DGGITQSPKYLFRKEGQNVTLSCEQNLNHDAMYWYRQDPGQGLRLIYYSQIVNDFQKGDIAEGYSVSREKKESFPLTVTSAQKNPTAFYLCATATGPGDTQYFGPGTRLTVL.

The chain couples TRBV25-1 to TRBJ1-2; 10 bases line up with TRBD1. This CDR3 comprises 15 residues. Germline values: CDR1 MGHDK, CDR2 SYGVNS. V gave up 4 bases and J gave up 7 bases; unmatched junction bases: 9. CDR3 sequence reads: CASSVSGTGASGYTF. Written as DNA, the CDR3 is TGTGCCAGCAGTGTTTCCGGGACAGGGGCGAGTGGCTACACCTTC.

V usage is TRBV13 and J usage is TRBJ1-2; the D gene is possibly TRBD1 (6 bases). CDR3 length: 14 residues. V gave up 3 bases and J gave up 3 bases, with 11 bases separating them. Germline V gives CDR1 PRHDT, CDR2 FYEKMQ (reference sequence). CDR3 in DNA: TGTGCCAGCAGCTTCAGGGGAGAGGACTATGGCTACACCTTC. It translates to CASSFRGEDYGYTF.

This clone appeared once. The chain uses TRBV5-4 and TRBJ2-5; D gene unclear. CDR3 length: 17 amino acids. CDR1 is SGHNT and CDR2 is YYREEE in the germline V gene (reference sequence). V was trimmed by 1 base and J by 3 bases, leaving 19 bases between them. The CDR3 protein is CASSLYVGRLKEETQYF. CDR3 sequence (DNA): TGTGCCAGCAGCTTGTATGTAGGCAGATTAAAGGAAGAGACCCAGTACTTC.

The chain is built from TRBV12-3 or TRBV12-4 and TRBJ1-1; D call uncertain. This CDR3 spans 11 amino acids. V was pared by 3 bases and J by 7 bases, with 6 bases between. The DNA for the CDR3 is TGTGCCAGCAGTTTTGGCAGTGAAGCTTTCTTT. This encodes CASSFGSEAFF.

This clone came up a few times. The chain combines TRBV10-3 with TRBJ1-4; no firm D call. The CDR3 spans 14 residues. V lost 3 bases and J 7 bases, leaving 12 bases between the germline ends. Germline-derived CDR1 and CDR2 are ENHRY and SYGVKD. The CDR3 nucleotides read TGTGCCATCAGTGACGACGGGATTGGTGAAAAACTGTTTTTT. It codes for CAISDDGIGEKLFF.

V is TRBV28 and J is TRBJ1-4, with 7 bases aligning to TRBD1. Germline V gene lookup returns CDR1 MDHEN and CDR2 SYDVKM. V shed 5 bases, J shed 4 bases, and the junction held 4 bases outside the gene matches. The CDR3 is 14 residues long. The CDR3 protein is CASSPGTVNEKLFF. In DNA, the CDR3 is TGTGCCAGCAGTCCGGGGACAGTTAATGAAAAACTGTTTTTT.

This clone came up a few times. The chain couples TRBV19 to TRBJ1-1; 7 bases match TRBD1. The CDR3 runs to 16 residues. With V trimmed by 3 bases and J by 4 bases, 11 bases remained unmatched. Germline values: CDR1 LNHDA, CDR2 SQIVND (reference sequence). The CDR3: CASSIGTTGVGTEAFF. As DNA, the CDR3 is TGTGCCAGTAGTATCGGAACTACAGGGGTTGGCACTGAAGCTTTCTTT.

A single count supports this clone. The chain has TRBV27 and TRBJ1-6; D not certain. Germline-derived CDR1 and CDR2 are MNHEY and SMNVEV (reference sequence). Trimming removed 5 bases at V and 0 bases at J, with 17 bases between. The CDR3 is 18 residues long. The CDR3 spells CASSLQRPESSYNSPLHF. The CDR3 DNA reads TGTGCCAGCAGTCTTCAGAGGCCCGAGAGCTCCTATAATTCACCCCTCCACTTT.

The V gene is TRBV19, the J gene TRBJ2-1; D ambiguous. The germline V and J ends were trimmed by 2 bases and 2 bases, with 4 bases remaining between them. Germline V gene data show CDR1 as LNHDA and CDR2 as SQIVND (reference sequence). CDR3 length: 13 amino acids. The CDR3: CASSIRAYNEQFF. The CDR3 region has the DNA TGTGCCAGTAGTATACGGGCCTACAATGAGCAGTTCTTC. Full variable domain (missing parts from reference TRBV19 and TRBJ2-1): DGGITQSPKYLFRKEGQNVTLSCEQNLNHDAMYWYRQDPGQGLRLIYYSQIVNDFQKGDIAEGYSVSREKKESFPLTVTSAQKNPTAFYLCASSIRAYNEQFFGPGTRLTVL.